Below are 10 T cell receptor beta chains sequenced from a single sample in a study of blood T cells in healthy people across ages. The second PCR ran roughly 6 to 11 cycles with a sample-barcoded 5' primer and J-beta primers. In TCRdb, the 5' RACE reads were re-called with MiXCR into one record per CDR3 protein. The sample contains roughly 800,000 distinct CDR3 sequences, roughly 25% of which appear only once. These data are also associated with another study on T cells of mothers and their children.

The sample was blood. The receptors originated from a boy younger than 18 in good health.

The chain joins TRBV3-1 to TRBJ1-3, with TRBD1 as a possible D gene (5 bases). Trimming removed 4 bases from V and 2 bases from J, with 12 bases in between. The CDR3 spans 15 residues. Per the germline V gene, CDR1 is LGHDT and CDR2 is YNNKEL (reference sequence). The CDR3 reads CASSPSGIAGNTIYF. The CDR3 region has the DNA TGTGCCAGCAGCCCCTCAGGGATTGCTGGAAACACCATATATTTT.

This chain links TRBV14 with TRBJ2-3; possible D gene TRBD2, 7 bases. The CDR3 totals 12 residues. The germline V and J ends were trimmed by 11 bases and 5 bases, with 14 bases remaining between them. Germline V gene lookup returns CDR1 SGHDN and CDR2 FVKESK. The CDR3 DNA reads TGTGCCTCCGTCGGGGGGCTAGATACGCAGTATTTT. Translated: CASVGGLDTQYF.

This sequence joins TRBV5-1 and TRBJ2-4, with 10 bases identical to TRBD1. V lost 3 bases to trimming and J lost 5 bases; unmatched junction nucleotides: 2. The CDR3 extends over 14 amino acids. Germline CDR1 is SGHRS and CDR2 is YFSETQ. CDR3 sequence reads: CASSSGTGENIQYF. The CDR3, as DNA: TGCGCCAGCAGCTCCGGGACAGGGGAAAACATTCAGTACTTC.

The chain joins TRBV28 to TRBJ1-4; the D gene is possibly TRBD1 (6 bases). Trimming stripped 6 bases from V and 5 bases from J, with 22 bases between. The CDR3 spans 17 residues. Germline CDR1 MDHEN, CDR2 SYDVKM. The CDR3 region has the DNA TGTGCCAGCAGCCAGATACCGTTACAGGGTCCCAATGAAAAACTGTTTTTT. Protein: CASSQIPLQGPNEKLFF.

This clonotype was seen once. The genes are TRBV7-6 and TRBJ1-4; TRBD1 might be the D (6 bases). Trimming cost V 4 bases and J 0 bases, with 12 bases left between them. The CDR3 has 16 amino acids. Germline V gene sequence: CDR1 SGHVS, CDR2 FNYEAQ. CDR3 in amino acids: CASSSHTGTTNEKLFF. In DNA, the CDR3 is TGTGCCAGCAGCTCGCACACAGGGACAACTAATGAAAAACTGTTTTTT.

This clonotype appeared a few times. The V and J genes are TRBV12-3 or TRBV12-4 and TRBJ2-2, with TRBD2 matching over 12 bases. The CDR3 has 16 residues. With V trimmed by 7 bases and J by 5 bases, 8 bases remained unmatched. The CDR3 protein is CASTSLAGGRTGELFF. DNA of the CDR3: TGTGCCAGCACCAGCCTAGCGGGGGGGCGGACCGGGGAGCTGTTTTTT.

This clonotype was seen more than once but under ten times. CDR3 in DNA: TGCGCCAGCAGCCAGGCGACCTCCTATGGCTACACCTTC. Translating gives CASSQATSYGYTF. The V call is TRBV5-1, the J call TRBJ1-2, with no clear D. Germline CDR1 SGHRS, CDR2 YFSETQ. This CDR3 comprises 13 residues. V was clipped by 4 bases and J by 4 bases, with 11 bases between them. The whole variable domain, remainder taken from reference TRBV5-1 and TRBJ1-2, is KAGVTQTPRYLIKTRGQQVTLSCSPISGHRSVSWYQQTPGQGLQFLFEYFSETQRNKGNFPGRFSGRQFSNSRSEMNVSTLELGDSALYLCASSQATSYGYTFGSGTRLTVV.

The chain joins TRBV12-3 or TRBV12-4 to TRBJ2-3, with 10 nucleotides matching TRBD1. V shed 6 bases, J shed 3 bases, and the junction held 6 bases outside the gene matches. This CDR3 contains 15 residues. The CDR3 DNA reads as TGTGCCAGCAGCTCGCCGGGACAGGGGACAGATACGCAGTATTTT. Translation gives CASSSPGQGTDTQYF.

The V gene is TRBV6-1, the J gene TRBJ2-7; D may match TRBD1 or TRBD2 (5 bases each). Trimming shortened V by 7 bases and J by 7 bases, and 17 bases separated the two germline ends. The length of the CDR3 is 13 residues. Looked up from germline, CDR1 is MNHNS and CDR2 is SASEGT. DNA of the CDR3: TGTGCCAGCAATCCTACGAAGGGACGGGAGCAGTACTTC. Translated, it gives CASNPTKGREQYF.

The rearrangement joins TRBV6-6 to TRBJ1-4, with 8 bases fitting TRBD1. From germline, CDR1 is MNHNY and CDR2 SVGAGI (reference sequence). Trimming took 10 bases from V and 0 from J; bases not matched to a gene: 7. CDR3 length: 15 amino acids. The CDR3 sequence: CATTDREATNEKLFF. CDR3 coding DNA: TGTGCCACCACGGACAGGGAGGCAACTAATGAAAAACTGTTTTTT.